This TCR beta chain emerged from a study of T cell responses to AZD1222 COVID-19 vaccine. Study outcomes and limitations: A rise in Spike-specific TCR breadth and depth followed two AZD1222 doses. Unmutated variant regions reportedly attract nearly half of all spike-specific TCRs.

Sequencing used immunoSEQ multiplex PCR; TCRdb keeps in-frame clones, though not all of them. Here the sample spans 100,000 to 120,000 clones, around 90% being singletons. Germline V lookup: CDR1 MNHEY, CDR2 SVGEGT. This CDR3 is built from 12 residues. V was clipped by 2 bases and J by 8 bases, with 9 bases between them. This clone was seen more than once but under ten times. Its antigen remains unidentified. The receptor comes from an adult in good health. V gene TRBV6-2 or TRBV6-3 combines with J gene TRBJ1-1; D not certain. The specimen comprised peripheral blood, sampled on day 0 of AZD1222 vaccination. CDR3 sequence (DNA): TGTGCCAGCAGTTACAGGGAGGGAGAAGCTTTCTTT. This codes for CASSYREGEAFF.